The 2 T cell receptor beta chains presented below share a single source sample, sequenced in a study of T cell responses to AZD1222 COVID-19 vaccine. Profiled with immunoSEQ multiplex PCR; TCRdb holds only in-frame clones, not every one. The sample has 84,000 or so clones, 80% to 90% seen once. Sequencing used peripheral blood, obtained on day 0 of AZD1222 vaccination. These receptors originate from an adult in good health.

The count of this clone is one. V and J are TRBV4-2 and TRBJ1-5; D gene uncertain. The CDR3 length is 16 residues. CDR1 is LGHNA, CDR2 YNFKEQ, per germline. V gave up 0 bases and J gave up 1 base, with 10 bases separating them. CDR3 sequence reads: CASSQEVGLSNQPQHF. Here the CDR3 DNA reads TGTGCCAGCAGCCAAGAGGTAGGCCTCAGCAATCAGCCCCAGCATTTT.

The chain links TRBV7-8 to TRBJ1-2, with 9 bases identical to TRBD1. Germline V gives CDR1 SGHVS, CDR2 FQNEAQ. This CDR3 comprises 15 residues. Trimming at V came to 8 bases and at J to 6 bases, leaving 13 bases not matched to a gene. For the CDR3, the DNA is TGTGCCAGCGGTGTACCGGGACAGGGTCTCGATGGCTACACCTTC. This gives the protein CASGVPGQGLDGYTF.